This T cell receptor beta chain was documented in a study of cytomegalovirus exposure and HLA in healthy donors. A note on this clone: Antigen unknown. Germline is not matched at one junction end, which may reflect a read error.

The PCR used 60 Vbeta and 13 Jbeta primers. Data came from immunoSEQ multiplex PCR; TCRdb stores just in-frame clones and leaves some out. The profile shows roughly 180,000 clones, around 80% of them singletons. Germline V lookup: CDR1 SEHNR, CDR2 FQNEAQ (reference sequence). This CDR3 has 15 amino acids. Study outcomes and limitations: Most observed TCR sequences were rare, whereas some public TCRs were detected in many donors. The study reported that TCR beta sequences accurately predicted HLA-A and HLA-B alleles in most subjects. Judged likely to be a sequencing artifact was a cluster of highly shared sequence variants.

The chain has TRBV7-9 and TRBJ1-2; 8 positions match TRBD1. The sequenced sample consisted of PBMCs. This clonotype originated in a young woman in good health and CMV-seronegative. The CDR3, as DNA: TGTTCCAGCAGCTTAGGTAACAGGGGGAGAGGTGGCTACACCTTC. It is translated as CSSSLGNRGRGGYTF.